The T cell receptor (beta chain) under discussion was sequenced for a study of identical twins. This clonotype appeared many times. Antigen: not known. cDNA molecules carried unique molecular identifiers, and template switching added a universal primer site. One entry per CDR3 protein results from TCRdb running MiXCR on the 5' RACE reads. The profile shows under 900,000 distinct CDR3 sequences, approximately 13% of them singletons. The study, taken as a whole, reports: A partial confounding effect on zero-insertion analyses could come from invariant MAIT and iNKT cells.

In addition, the sample was reused for a study of yellow fever vaccine responses in identical twins.

The specimen was PBMCs. The receptor comes from a woman between 18 and 30 years old in good health.

The CDR3 protein is CASSSRGTGINEQFF. CDR3 nucleotide sequence: TGTGCCAGCAGCTCACGCGGAACGGGAATCAATGAGCAGTTCTTC. The V call is TRBV11-3, the J call TRBJ2-1; possibly TRBD2 for D (5 bases). CDR3 length equals 15 residues. Germline V gene lookup returns CDR1 SGHNT and CDR2 YENEEA. Between the trimmed V and J ends, which lost 4 bases and 6 bases, there was a span of 16 bases.